A single sample is the source of the 23 T cell receptor beta chains below, sequenced in a study of blood T cells in healthy people across ages. Through a sample-barcoded 5' primer and a J-beta primer mix, a second PCR was run for about 6 to 11 cycles. TCRdb ran MiXCR on the 5' RACE reads and lists one entry per CDR3 protein. The sample carries about 1.7 million distinct CDR3 sequences, approximately 30% recorded once. Sample: blood. The receptors were sampled from a woman aged 25 to 39 in good health.

This clonotype showed up just a few times. The chain carries TRBV5-1 and TRBJ2-7, with a weak D call TRBD2 (5 bases). Germline V gene sequence: CDR1 SGHRS, CDR2 YFSETQ. V shed 4 bases and J shed 1 base, with 18 bases lying between them. The CDR3 totals 16 residues. In DNA form, the CDR3 reads TGCGCCAGCAGCCCCCGACCCGGGATATTGTCCTACGAGCAGTACTTC. Amino acids: CASSPRPGILSYEQYF.

On this clonotype: A read error is possible here, since a much larger clone lies one base away. This chain uses TRBV11-2 with TRBJ2-7; 8 bases map to TRBD1. Trimming cost V 5 bases and J 5 bases; bases outside gene matches: 14. Germline V lookup: CDR1 SGHAT, CDR2 FQNNGV. The CDR3 contains 16 residues. The CDR3 is CASSPIRGRGPDEQYF. The CDR3 DNA reads TGTGCCAGCAGCCCGATTCGGGGCAGGGGGCCTGACGAGCAGTACTTC.

The chain recombines TRBV6-5 with TRBJ1-2, with D perhaps matching TRBD1 (6 bases). V shed 4 bases and J shed 4 bases, with 10 bases lying between them. The CDR3 has 13 residues. Germline assignment: CDR1 MNHEY and CDR2 SVGAGI. In DNA form, the CDR3 reads TGTGCCAGCAGTTCCGGGGGCCTCTATGGCTACACCTTC. Protein sequence: CASSSGGLYGYTF.

The sample holds many counts of this clonotype. The chain joins TRBV6-1 to TRBJ2-5; D uncertain. The closer fit of TRBJ2-7 to the DNA end suggests the J call may be wrong. The CDR3 runs to 11 residues. In germline, CDR1 is MNHNS, CDR2 SASEGT. CDR3 in DNA: TGTGCCAGCAGACCTCAGGTCGAGCAGTACTTC. This translates into CASRPQVEQYF.

The chain is built from TRBV5-1 and TRBJ2-1; no firm D call. The length of the CDR3 is 13 residues. Germline lookup yields CDR1 SGHRS and CDR2 YFSETQ. V was pared by 5 bases and J by 5 bases, with 11 bases between. CDR3 region: CASSSFSNNEQFF. The CDR3 bases are TGCGCCAGCAGTTCCTTTAGTAACAATGAGCAGTTCTTC.

This clonotype came up a few times. The chain combines TRBV4-1 with TRBJ1-2; D may be TRBD1 (6 bases). Germline lookup yields CDR1 MGHRA and CDR2 YSYEKL. The CDR3 covers 16 residues. Trimming removed 6 bases from V and 7 bases from J, with 24 bases in between. The CDR3 loop reads CASSHDNTGLSSGYTF. The CDR3, as DNA: TGCGCCAGCAGTCACGACAATACAGGGTTGTCTAGTGGCTACACCTTC.

This clonotype came up a few times. This chain joins TRBV20-1 and TRBJ1-5; D might be TRBD1 (6 bases). V was pared by 3 bases and J by 0 bases, with 9 bases between. The CDR3 totals 14 residues. In germline, CDR1 is DFQATT, CDR2 SNEGSKA (reference sequence). CDR3 DNA: TGCAGTGCTAGGACAGGCTATAGCAATCAGCCCCAGCATTTT. Translation gives CSARTGYSNQPQHF.

The genes are TRBV12-3 or TRBV12-4 and TRBJ1-5, with a possible D match to TRBD1 (6 bases). V was clipped by 7 bases and J by 4 bases, with 20 bases between them. The CDR3 runs 16 residues. The CDR3 here is CASTPGGRAANQPQHF. The DNA of the CDR3 is TGTGCCAGCACCCCGGGGGGCAGGGCCGCAAATCAGCCCCAGCATTTT.

This clonotype was seen ten or more times. V usage is TRBV20-1 and J usage is TRBJ2-7, with D possibly matching TRBD1 (6 bases). The CDR3 is 14 amino acids. Germline CDR1 is DFQATT and CDR2 is SNEGSKA (reference sequence). V gave up 0 bases and J gave up 3 bases, with 12 bases separating them. The CDR3 sequence: CSARDQDRNYEQYF. Here the CDR3 DNA reads TGCAGTGCTAGAGATCAAGACAGGAACTACGAGCAGTACTTC.

This clonotype was counted between two and nine times. The chain combines TRBV29-1 with TRBJ2-5; D is ambiguous. V lost 5 bases, J lost 4 bases, and 5 bases lay in between. CDR3 size: 10 residues. Germline CDR1 SQVTM, CDR2 ANQGSEA. This chain's CDR3 is CSVTRETQYF. The CDR3 DNA sequence: TGCAGCGTTACCAGAGAGACCCAGTACTTC. Filled out from reference TRBV29-1 and TRBJ2-5, the complete variable domain reads SAVISQKPSRDICQRGTSLTIQCQVDSQVTMMFWYRQQPGQSLTLIATANQGSEATYESGFVIDKFPISRPNLTFSTLTVSNMSPEDSSIYLCSVTRETQYFGPGTRLLVL.

This chain connects TRBV28 to TRBJ2-1, with 8 positions matching TRBD2. In germline, CDR1 is MDHEN, CDR2 SYDVKM. CDR3 length equals 14 residues. V gave up 7 bases and J gave up 9 bases; unmatched junction bases: 11. In DNA form, the CDR3 reads TGTGCCAGCACCACTTCGGGACTAGATACTGAGCAGTTCTTC. Translation gives CASTTSGLDTEQFF.

The table lists this clonotype with a few counts. The chain is built from TRBV2 and TRBJ1-2; D gene ambiguous. V was pared by 1 base and J by 10 bases, with 7 bases between. The CDR3 contains 11 residues. In germline, CDR1 is SNHLY, CDR2 FYNNEI. As DNA, the CDR3 is TGTGCCAGCAGTGAAGGGCGAAACTACACCTTC. Its protein is CASSEGRNYTF.

As concerns this clonotype: This could be a read error, since a much larger clone is one nucleotide away. V usage is TRBV29-1 and J usage is TRBJ2-1; no reliable D call. The CDR3 covers 13 residues. Looked up from germline, CDR1 is SQVTM and CDR2 is ANQGSEA. Written as DNA, the CDR3 is TGCAGCGTTGTAGGTAACTCCTACAGTGAGCAGTTCTTC. Encoded protein: CSVVGNSYSEQFF.

This clonotype was detected a few times. The CDR3, as DNA: TGTGCCAGCAGCTTAGCGCTGGGACTAAAGATCTACGAGCAGTACTTC. Translating it yields CASSLALGLKIYEQYF. This chain connects TRBV7-2 to TRBJ2-7; TRBD2 matches 7 bases. The J segment lost 3 bases and the V segment lost 0 bases, leaving 8 bases of the junction unmatched. From germline, CDR1 is SGHTA and CDR2 FQGNSA. CDR3 size: 16 residues.

This clonotype appeared many times. The rearrangement links TRBV6-4 to TRBJ1-2, with D hard to call. Trimming cost V 0 bases and J 5 bases, with 7 bases left between them. The length of the CDR3 is 13 residues. Germline V gene sequence: CDR1 MRHNA, CDR2 SNTAGT. The CDR3 sequence is CASSDSRGYGYTF. DNA of the CDR3: TGTGCCAGCAGTGACTCGAGAGGTTATGGCTACACCTTC.

The CDR3, as DNA: TGTGCCAACAGGTCTACCCGGGGACTTTTGCAGTTCTTC. Translating it yields CANRSTRGLLQFF. This chain links TRBV12-3 or TRBV12-4 with TRBJ2-1, with D possibly being TRBD2 (6 bases). This CDR3 comprises 13 residues. V was pared by 10 bases and J by 12 bases, with 22 bases between.

This clonotype came up many times. The rearrangement joins TRBV4-2 to TRBJ2-4, with 7 bases lining up with TRBD2. The length of the CDR3 is 14 residues. CDR1 and CDR2 from the germline V gene are LGHNA and YNFKEQ. Germline trimming cut 5 bases from V and 0 bases from J; bases unmatched to any gene: 1. CDR3 in DNA: TGTGCCAGCAGCGGGGGGGTAGCCAAAAACATTCAGTACTTC. Protein sequence: CASSGGVAKNIQYF.

Written as DNA, the CDR3 is TGTGCCAGCAGCTTTAGGCAGGTTGTCGCAGATACGCAGTATTTT. It encodes CASSFRQVVADTQYF. V and J are TRBV7-2 and TRBJ2-3; no definite D call. V gave up 3 bases and J gave up 4 bases, with 14 bases separating them. CDR1 SGHTA and CDR2 FQGNSA come from the germline V gene. This CDR3 contains 15 residues.

The V gene is TRBV7-2, the J gene TRBJ2-3, with 8 bases aligning to TRBD1. The CDR3 is 15 amino acids. The V gene end was trimmed by 5 bases and the J gene end by 5 bases; junction bases not matched to a gene: 9. In germline, CDR1 is SGHTA, CDR2 FQGNSA. In DNA, the CDR3 is TGTGCCAGCAGCCCCCGGGACAGGCCAGAAGATACGCAGTATTTT. Protein: CASSPRDRPEDTQYF. The full variable domain, completed using reference TRBV7-2 and TRBJ2-3, is GAGVSQSPSNKVTEKGKDVELRCDPISGHTALYWYRQSLGQGLEFLIYFQGNSAPDKSGLPSDRFSAERTGGSVSTLTIQRTQQEDSAVYLCASSPRDRPEDTQYFGPGTRLTVL.

The rearrangement uses TRBV7-2 and TRBJ2-1, with TRBD2 matching over 7 bases. Per germline, CDR1 SGHTA and CDR2 FQGNSA. With V trimmed by 3 bases and J by 0 bases, 5 bases remained unmatched. The CDR3 has 16 amino acids. CDR3 in DNA: TGTGCCAGCAGCTTCGATGGGAGGGGCTCCTACAATGAGCAGTTCTTC. It is translated as CASSFDGRGSYNEQFF.

The J gene is TRBJ2-1, the V gene TRBV10-1, with TRBD1 matching over 7 bases. This CDR3 comprises 15 residues. Germline loops: CDR1 WNHNN, CDR2 SYGVQD (reference sequence). V trimming: 3 bases; J trimming: 3 bases; junction bases outside the gene matches: 5. The CDR3 region has the DNA TGCGCCAGCAGTGACGGGGACAGAGACTACAATGAGCAGTTCTTC. Translating it yields CASSDGDRDYNEQFF.

The chain employs TRBV5-1 and TRBJ2-2; unclear D gene. Germline V gene data show CDR1 as SGHRS and CDR2 as YFSETQ. The CDR3 has 13 amino acids. Trimming took off 4 bases at V and 4 bases at J, with 8 bases between the two ends. This chain's CDR3 is CASSMPGTGELFF. CDR3 sequence (DNA): TGCGCCAGCAGCATGCCCGGCACCGGGGAGCTGTTTTTT.

The genes are TRBV7-2 and TRBJ2-1; 10 positions match TRBD2. Per the germline V gene, CDR1 is SGHTA and CDR2 is FQGNSA. V gave up 4 bases and J gave up 7 bases; unmatched junction bases: 16. The CDR3 runs 18 residues. The CDR3 sequence: CASSSSGSGRAGRNEQFF. The CDR3 region has the DNA TGTGCCAGCAGCTCCTCGGGGAGCGGGAGGGCCGGGAGGAATGAGCAGTTCTTC.